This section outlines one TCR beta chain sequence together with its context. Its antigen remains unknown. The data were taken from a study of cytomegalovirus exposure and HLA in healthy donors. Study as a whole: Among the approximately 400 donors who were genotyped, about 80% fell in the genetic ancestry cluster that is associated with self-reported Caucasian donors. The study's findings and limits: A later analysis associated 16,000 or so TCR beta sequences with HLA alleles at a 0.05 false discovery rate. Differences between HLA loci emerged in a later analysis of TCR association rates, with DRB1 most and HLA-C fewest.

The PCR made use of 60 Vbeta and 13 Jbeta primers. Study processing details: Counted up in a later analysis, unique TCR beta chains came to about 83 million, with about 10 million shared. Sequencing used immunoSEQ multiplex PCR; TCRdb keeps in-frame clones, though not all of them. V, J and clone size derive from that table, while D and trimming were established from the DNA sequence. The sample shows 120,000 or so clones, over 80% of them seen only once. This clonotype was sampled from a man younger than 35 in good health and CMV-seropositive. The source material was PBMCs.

The CDR3 here is CSVDLSGEGMEQFF. CDR3 DNA sequence: TGCAGCGTTGATTTGTCAGGGGAAGGTATGGAGCAGTTCTTC. The rearrangement uses TRBV29-1 and TRBJ2-1, with D maybe TRBD1 (6 bases). Per germline, CDR1 SQVTM and CDR2 ANQGSEA. Trimming stripped 3 bases from V and 10 bases from J, with 19 bases between. CDR3 length: 14 amino acids.